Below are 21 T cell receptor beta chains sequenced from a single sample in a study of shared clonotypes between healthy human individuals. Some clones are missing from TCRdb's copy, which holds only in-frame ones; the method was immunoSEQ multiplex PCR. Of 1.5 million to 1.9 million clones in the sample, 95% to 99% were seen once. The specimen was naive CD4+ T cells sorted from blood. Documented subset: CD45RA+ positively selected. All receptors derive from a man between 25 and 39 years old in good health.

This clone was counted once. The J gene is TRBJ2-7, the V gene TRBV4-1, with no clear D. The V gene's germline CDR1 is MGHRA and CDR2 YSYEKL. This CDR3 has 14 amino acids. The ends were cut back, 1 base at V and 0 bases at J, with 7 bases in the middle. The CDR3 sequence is CASSQGLGSYEQYF. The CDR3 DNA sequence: TGCGCCAGCAGCCAAGGACTCGGCTCCTACGAGCAGTACTTC.

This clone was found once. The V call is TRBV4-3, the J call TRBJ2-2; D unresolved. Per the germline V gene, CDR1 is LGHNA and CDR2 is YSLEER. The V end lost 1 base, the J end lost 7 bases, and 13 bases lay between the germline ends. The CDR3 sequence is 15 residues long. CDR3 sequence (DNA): TGCGCCAGCAGCCAAGGGTTCGGGTTGGGCGGGGAGCTGTTTTTT. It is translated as CASSQGFGLGGELFF.

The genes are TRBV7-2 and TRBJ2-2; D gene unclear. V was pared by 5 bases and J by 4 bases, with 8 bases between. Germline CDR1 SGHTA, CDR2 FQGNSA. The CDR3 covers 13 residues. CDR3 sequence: CASSPRPTGELFF. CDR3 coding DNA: TGTGCCAGCAGCCCACGTCCCACCGGGGAGCTGTTTTTT.

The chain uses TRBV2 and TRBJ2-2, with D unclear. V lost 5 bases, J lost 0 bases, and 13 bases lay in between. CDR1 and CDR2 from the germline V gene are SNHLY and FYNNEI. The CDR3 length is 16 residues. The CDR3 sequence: CASSRAPLANTGELFF. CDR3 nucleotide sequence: TGTGCCAGCAGTCGGGCCCCCCTGGCGAACACCGGGGAGCTGTTTTTT.

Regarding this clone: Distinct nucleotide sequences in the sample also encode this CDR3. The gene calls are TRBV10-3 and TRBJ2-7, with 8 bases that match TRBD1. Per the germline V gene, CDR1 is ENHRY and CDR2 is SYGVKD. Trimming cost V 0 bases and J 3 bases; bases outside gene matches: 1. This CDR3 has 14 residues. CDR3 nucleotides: TGTGCCATCAGTGAGTCGGGGACAGGCTACGAGCAGTACTTC. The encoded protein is CAISESGTGYEQYF.

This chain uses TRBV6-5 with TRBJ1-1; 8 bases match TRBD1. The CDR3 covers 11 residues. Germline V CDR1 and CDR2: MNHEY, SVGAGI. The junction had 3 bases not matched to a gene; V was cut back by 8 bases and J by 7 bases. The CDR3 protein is CASGQGGEAFF. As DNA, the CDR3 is TGTGCCAGCGGACAGGGAGGTGAAGCTTTCTTT.

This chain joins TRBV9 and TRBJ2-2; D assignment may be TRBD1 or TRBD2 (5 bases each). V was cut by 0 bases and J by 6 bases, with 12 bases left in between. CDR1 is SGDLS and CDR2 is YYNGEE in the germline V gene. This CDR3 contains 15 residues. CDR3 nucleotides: TGTGCCAGCAGCGTAGTTGCAGGGAGCGCCGGGGAGCTGTTTTTT. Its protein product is CASSVVAGSAGELFF. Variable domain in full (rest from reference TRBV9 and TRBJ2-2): DSGVTQTPKHLITATGQRVTLRCSPRSGDLSVYWYQQSLDQGLQFLIQYYNGEERAKGNILERFSAQQFPDLHSELNLSSLELGDSALYFCASSVVAGSAGELFFGEGSRLTVL.

CDR3 sequence (DNA): TGTGCCAGCAGCCAGTCGGACACGGCTGGCTACACCTTC. Translating gives CASSQSDTAGYTF. The chain carries TRBV6-1 and TRBJ1-2; a weak D match, TRBD1 (5 bases). Trimming removed 6 bases at V and 7 bases at J, with 15 bases between. There are 13 residues in the CDR3. Per the germline V gene, CDR1 is MNHNS and CDR2 is SASEGT.

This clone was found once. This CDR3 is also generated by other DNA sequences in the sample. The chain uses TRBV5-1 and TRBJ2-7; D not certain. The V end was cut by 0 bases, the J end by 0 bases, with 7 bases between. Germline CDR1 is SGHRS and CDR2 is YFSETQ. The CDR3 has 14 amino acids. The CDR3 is CASSLDGNSYEQYF. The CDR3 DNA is TGCGCCAGCAGCTTGGACGGAAACTCCTACGAGCAGTACTTC.

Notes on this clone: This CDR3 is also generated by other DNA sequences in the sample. The CDR3 loop reads CASSPGTGELFF. The DNA for the CDR3 is TGTGCCAGCAGCCCAGGGACCGGGGAGCTGTTTTTT. V usage is TRBV7-9 and J usage is TRBJ2-2; D might be TRBD1 (5 bases). The CDR3 loop spans 12 amino acids. V lost 5 bases and J 5 bases, leaving 6 bases between the germline ends. Germline loops: CDR1 SEHNR, CDR2 FQNEAQ (reference sequence).

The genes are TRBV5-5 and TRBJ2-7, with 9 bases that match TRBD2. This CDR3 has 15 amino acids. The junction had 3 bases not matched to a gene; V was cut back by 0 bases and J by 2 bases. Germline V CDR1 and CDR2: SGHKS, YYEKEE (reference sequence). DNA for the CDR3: TGTGCCAGCAGCTTGGGACTAGCGGTGCCCTACGAGCAGTACTTC. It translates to CASSLGLAVPYEQYF.

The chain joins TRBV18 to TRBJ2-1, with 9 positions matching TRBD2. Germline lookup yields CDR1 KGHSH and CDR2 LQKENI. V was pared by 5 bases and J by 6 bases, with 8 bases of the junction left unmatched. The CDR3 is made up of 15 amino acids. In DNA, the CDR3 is TGTGCCAGCTCAGTAGCGGGAGCCCTTCCCAATGAGCAGTTCTTC. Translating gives CASSVAGALPNEQFF.

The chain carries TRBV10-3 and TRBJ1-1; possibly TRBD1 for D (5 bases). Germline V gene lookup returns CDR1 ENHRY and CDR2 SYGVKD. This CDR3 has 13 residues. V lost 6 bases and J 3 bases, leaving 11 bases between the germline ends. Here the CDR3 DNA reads TGTGCCATCAGGGGGCTCAGGGACACTGAAGCTTTCTTT. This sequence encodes CAIRGLRDTEAFF.

DNA for the CDR3: TGCGCCAGCAGGATGGACAGGGGGCTGGAGCAGTACTTC. This sequence encodes CASRMDRGLEQYF. The rearrangement uses TRBV5-1 and TRBJ2-7, with 11 bases that match TRBD1. The ends lost 5 bases at V and 7 bases at J; junction bases unmatched: 5. CDR1 is SGHRS, CDR2 YFSETQ, per germline. The CDR3 contains 13 residues.

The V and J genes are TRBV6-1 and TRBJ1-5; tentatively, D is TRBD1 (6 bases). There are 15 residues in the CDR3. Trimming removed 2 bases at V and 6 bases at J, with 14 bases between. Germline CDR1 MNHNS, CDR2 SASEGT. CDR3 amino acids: CASSETRGGGQPQHF. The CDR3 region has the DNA TGTGCCAGCAGTGAAACCAGGGGTGGGGGTCAGCCCCAGCATTTT.

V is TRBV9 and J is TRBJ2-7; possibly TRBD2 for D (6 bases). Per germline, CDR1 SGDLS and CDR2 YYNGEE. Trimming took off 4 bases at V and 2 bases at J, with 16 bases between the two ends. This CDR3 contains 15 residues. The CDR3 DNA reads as TGTGCCAGCAGCCCTCACTGGGGGGATACCTACGAGCAGTACTTC. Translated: CASSPHWGDTYEQYF.

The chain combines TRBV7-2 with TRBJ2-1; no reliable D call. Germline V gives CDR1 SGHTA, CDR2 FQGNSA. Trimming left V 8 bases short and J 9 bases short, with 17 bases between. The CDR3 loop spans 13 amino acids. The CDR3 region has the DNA TGTGCCAGCTCGAACGTTCTAGGCGTTGAGCAGTTCTTC. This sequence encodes CASSNVLGVEQFF.

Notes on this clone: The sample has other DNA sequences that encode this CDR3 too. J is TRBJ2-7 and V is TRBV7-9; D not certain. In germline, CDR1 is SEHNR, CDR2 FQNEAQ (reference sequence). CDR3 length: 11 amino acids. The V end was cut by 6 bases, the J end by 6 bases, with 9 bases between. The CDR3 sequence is CASSPLREQYF. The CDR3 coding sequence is TGTGCCAGCAGTCCCCTCCGCGAGCAGTACTTC. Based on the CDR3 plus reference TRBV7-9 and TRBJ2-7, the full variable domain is DTGVSQNPRHKITKRGQNVTFRCDPISEHNRLYWYRQTLGQGPEFLTYFQNEAQLEKSRLLSDRFSAERPKGSFSTLEIQRTEQGDSAMYLCASSPLREQYFGPGTRLTVT.

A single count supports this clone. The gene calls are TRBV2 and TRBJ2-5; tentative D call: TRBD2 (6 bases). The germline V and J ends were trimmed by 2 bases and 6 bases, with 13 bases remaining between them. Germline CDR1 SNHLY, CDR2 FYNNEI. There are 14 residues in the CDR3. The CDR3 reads CASSESTSGQTQYF. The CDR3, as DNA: TGTGCCAGCAGTGAATCGACTAGTGGGCAGACCCAGTACTTC.

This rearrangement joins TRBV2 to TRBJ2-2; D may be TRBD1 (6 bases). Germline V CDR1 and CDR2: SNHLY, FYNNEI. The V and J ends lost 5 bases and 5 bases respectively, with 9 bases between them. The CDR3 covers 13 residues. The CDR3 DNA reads TGTGCCAGCAGTATCACAGGGACCGGGGAGCTGTTTTTT. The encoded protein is CASSITGTGELFF.

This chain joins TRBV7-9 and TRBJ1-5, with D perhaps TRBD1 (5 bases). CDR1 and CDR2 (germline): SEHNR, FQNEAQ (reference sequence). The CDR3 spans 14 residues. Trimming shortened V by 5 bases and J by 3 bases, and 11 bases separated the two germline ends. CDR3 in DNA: TGTGCCAGCAGCCCAGGGAATACCAATCAGCCCCAGCATTTT. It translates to CASSPGNTNQPQHF.